This T cell receptor beta chain appears in the sequencing data of a study of response to subunit inactivated influenza vaccine. With regard to this clonotype: Its antigen is unknown.

Germline assignment: CDR1 MNHNS and CDR2 SASEGT. There are 15 residues in the CDR3. The ends lost 6 bases at V and 4 bases at J; junction bases unmatched: 5. Overall study results and limits: Authors suggested that a seasonal influenza vaccination recruits few new T cells each time.

TCRdb re-derived calls from the RT-PCR reads in MiXCR, one entry per CDR3 protein. The table lists about 480,000 distinct CDR3 sequences, under 15% of them singletons. The sequences come from PBMCs from blood, collected more than 35 days after vaccination. The V and J genes are TRBV6-1 and TRBJ2-7; TRBD2 agrees at 14 bases. The TCR comes from a man aged 50 to 59 who received an inactivated influenza vaccine. CDR3 sequence reads: CASRFGLAGGYEQYF. In DNA, the CDR3 is TGTGCCAGCAGATTCGGACTAGCGGGAGGATACGAGCAGTACTTC.